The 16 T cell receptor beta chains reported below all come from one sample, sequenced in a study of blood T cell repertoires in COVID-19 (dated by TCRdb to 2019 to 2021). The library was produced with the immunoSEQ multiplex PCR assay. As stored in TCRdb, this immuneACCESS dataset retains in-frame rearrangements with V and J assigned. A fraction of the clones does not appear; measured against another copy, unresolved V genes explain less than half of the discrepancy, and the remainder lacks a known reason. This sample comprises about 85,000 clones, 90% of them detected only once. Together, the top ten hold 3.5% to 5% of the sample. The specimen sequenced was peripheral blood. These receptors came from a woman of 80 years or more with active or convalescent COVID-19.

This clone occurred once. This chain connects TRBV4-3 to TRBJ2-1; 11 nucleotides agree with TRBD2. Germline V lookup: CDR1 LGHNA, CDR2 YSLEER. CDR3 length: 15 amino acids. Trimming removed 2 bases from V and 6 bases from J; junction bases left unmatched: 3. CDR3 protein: CASSQTSGSLNEQFF. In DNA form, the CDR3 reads TGCGCCAGCAGCCAAACTAGCGGGAGTCTCAATGAGCAGTTCTTC.

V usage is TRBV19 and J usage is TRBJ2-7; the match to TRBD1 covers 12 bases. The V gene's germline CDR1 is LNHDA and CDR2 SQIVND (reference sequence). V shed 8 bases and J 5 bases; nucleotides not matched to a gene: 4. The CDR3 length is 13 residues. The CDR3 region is CASSGTGGHEQYF. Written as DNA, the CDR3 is TGTGCCAGTTCCGGGACAGGGGGCCACGAGCAGTACTTC.

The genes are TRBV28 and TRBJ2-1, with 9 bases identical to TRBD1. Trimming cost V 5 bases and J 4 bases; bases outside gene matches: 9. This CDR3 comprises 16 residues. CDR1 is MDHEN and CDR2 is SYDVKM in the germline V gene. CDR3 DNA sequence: TGTGCCAGCAGTCCGTACGACAGGGGGTTATACAATGAGCAGTTCTTC. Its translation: CASSPYDRGLYNEQFF.

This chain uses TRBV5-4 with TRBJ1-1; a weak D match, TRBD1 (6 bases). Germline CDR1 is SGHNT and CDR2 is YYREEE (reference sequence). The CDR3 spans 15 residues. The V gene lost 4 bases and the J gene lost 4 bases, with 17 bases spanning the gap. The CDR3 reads CASSGEITGSTEAFF. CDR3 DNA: TGTGCCAGCAGCGGAGAAATTACAGGGTCCACTGAAGCTTTCTTT.

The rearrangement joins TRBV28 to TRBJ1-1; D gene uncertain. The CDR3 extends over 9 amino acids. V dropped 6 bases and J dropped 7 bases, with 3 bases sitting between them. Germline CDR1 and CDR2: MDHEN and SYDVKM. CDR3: CASSLEAFF. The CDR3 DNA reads TGTGCCAGCAGCCTTGAAGCTTTCTTT.

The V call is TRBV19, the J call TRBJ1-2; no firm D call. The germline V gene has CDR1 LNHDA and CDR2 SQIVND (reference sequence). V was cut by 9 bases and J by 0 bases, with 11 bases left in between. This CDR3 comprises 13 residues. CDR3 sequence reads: CASNPQTNYGYTF. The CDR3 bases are TGTGCCAGCAACCCACAGACTAACTATGGCTACACCTTC.

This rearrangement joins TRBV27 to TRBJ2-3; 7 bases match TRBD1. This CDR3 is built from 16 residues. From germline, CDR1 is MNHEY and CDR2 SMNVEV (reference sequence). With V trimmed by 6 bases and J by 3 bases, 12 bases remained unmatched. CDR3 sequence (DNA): TGTGCCAGCAGCCCACGCAGGGGGTTATGGACAGATACGCAGTATTTT. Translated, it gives CASSPRRGLWTDTQYF.

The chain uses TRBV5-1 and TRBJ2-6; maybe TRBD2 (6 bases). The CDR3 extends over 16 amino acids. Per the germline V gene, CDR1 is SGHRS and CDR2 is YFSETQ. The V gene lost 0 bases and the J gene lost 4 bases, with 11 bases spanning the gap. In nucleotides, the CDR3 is TGCGCCAGCAGCTTGGGAGCGGGTCCGGGGGCCAACGTCCTGACTTTC. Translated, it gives CASSLGAGPGANVLTF.

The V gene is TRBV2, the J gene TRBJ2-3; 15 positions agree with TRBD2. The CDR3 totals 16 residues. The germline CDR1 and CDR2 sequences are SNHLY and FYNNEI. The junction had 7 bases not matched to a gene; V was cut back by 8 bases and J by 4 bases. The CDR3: CASFGTSGRIADTQYF. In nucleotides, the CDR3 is TGTGCCAGCTTTGGGACTAGCGGGAGGATAGCAGATACGCAGTATTTT. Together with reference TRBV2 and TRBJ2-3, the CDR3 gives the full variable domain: EPEVTQTPSHQVTQMGQEVILRCVPISNHLYFYWYRQILGQKVEFLVSFYNNEISEKSEIFDDQFSVERPDGSNFTLKIRSTKLEDSAMYFCASFGTSGRIADTQYFGPGTRLTVL.

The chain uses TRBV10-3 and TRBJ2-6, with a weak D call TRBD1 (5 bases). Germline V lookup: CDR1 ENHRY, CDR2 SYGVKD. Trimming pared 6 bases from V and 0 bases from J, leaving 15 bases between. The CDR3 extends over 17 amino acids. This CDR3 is CAIRAYRLDSGANVLTF. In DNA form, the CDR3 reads TGTGCCATCAGGGCGTACAGGTTAGACTCTGGGGCCAACGTCCTGACTTTC.

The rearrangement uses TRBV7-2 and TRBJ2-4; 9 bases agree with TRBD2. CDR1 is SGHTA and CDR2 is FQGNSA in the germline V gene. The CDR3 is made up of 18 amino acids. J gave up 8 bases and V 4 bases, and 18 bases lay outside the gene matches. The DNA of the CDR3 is TGTGCCAGCAGCTCACCCCCCGGGTTAGCGGGAGCTTGGGACATTCAGTACTTC. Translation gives CASSSPPGLAGAWDIQYF.

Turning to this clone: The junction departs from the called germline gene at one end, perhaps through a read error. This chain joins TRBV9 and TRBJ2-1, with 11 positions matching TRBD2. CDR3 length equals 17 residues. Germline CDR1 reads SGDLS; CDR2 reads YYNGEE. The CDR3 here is CASSGPSTSGDYSEQFF. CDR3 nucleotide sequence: TGTGCCAGCAGCGGACCCTCGACTAGCGGGGACTACAGTGAGCAGTTCTTC.

The CDR3 region has the DNA TGTGCCAGTACCCCCGGTACGTGGGCTATTTCACCCCTCCACTTT. It codes for CASTPGTWAISPLHF. The chain employs TRBV19 and TRBJ1-6; D ambiguous. Germline V lookup: CDR1 LNHDA, CDR2 SQIVND (reference sequence). CDR3 size: 15 residues. Trimming stripped 7 bases from V and 9 bases from J, with 19 bases between.

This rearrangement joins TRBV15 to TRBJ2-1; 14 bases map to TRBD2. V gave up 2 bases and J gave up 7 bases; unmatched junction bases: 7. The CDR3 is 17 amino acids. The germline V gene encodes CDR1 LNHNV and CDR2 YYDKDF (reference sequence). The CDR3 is CATSRMRTSGGLNEQFF. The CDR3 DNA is TGTGCCACCAGCAGAATGCGGACTAGCGGGGGGTTGAATGAGCAGTTCTTC.

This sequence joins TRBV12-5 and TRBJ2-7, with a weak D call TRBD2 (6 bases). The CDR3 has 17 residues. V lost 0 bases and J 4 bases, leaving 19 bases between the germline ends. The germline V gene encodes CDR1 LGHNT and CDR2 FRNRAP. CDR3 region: CASGLVMTAGSGYEQYF. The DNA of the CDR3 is TGTGCTAGTGGTTTGGTAATGACAGCCGGGAGCGGGTACGAGCAGTACTTC.

The CDR3 region is CASSTGLATRSYNEQFF. The CDR3 DNA follows: TGCGCCAGCAGCACGGGACTAGCGACCCGCTCCTACAATGAGCAGTTCTTC. The genes are TRBV5-1 and TRBJ2-1; TRBD2 aligns across 10 bases. The CDR3 is made up of 17 amino acids. V was pared by 4 bases and J by 0 bases, with 7 bases of the junction left unmatched. Germline-derived CDR1 and CDR2 are SGHRS and YFSETQ. The variable domain in full, completed from reference TRBV5-1 and TRBJ2-1, reads KAGVTQTPRYLIKTRGQQVTLSCSPISGHRSVSWYQQTPGQGLQFLFEYFSETQRNKGNFPGRFSGRQFSNSRSEMNVSTLELGDSALYLCASSTGLATRSYNEQFFGPGTRLTVL.